This TCR beta chain comes out of a study of read filtering for tumor transcriptome and immune sequencing. For the study at large: Transcriptome libraries were built from DNase-treated RNA.

Study outcomes and limitations: IR-seq captured clonotypes deeper and more reliably than RNA-seq. The sorted CD138-negative fraction was a mixed bone marrow immune population, not purified T cells.

This clonotype appeared many times. The antigen is undetermined. The library was built from approximately 400 ng RNA with molecular barcoded adaptors for alpha/delta and beta/gamma chains. TCRdb ran MiXCR on the reads and lists one entry per CDR3 protein. The data show around 60,000 distinct CDR3 sequences, with under 20% seen just once and more than 12% held by the top ten. There are 14 residues in the CDR3. V lost 2 bases to trimming and J lost 5 bases, with 10 bases between them. Germline values: CDR1 ENHRY, CDR2 SYGVKD. The sequencing input was a population of CD138-negative cells sorted from bone marrow. The receptor was derived from a donor aged 40 or older with multiple myeloma. The chain employs TRBV10-3 and TRBJ2-1, with a possible D match to TRBD1 (6 bases). The CDR3, as DNA: TGTGCCATCAGTGAGACCAAGGGGGACAATGAGCAGTTCTTC. The encoded protein is CAISETKGDNEQFF.